This passage covers 23 T cell receptor beta chains from one sample sequenced in a study of tumor-infiltrating lymphocytes in primary liver carcinoma. RNA isolated from unsorted whole blood supplied the blood RNA, with germline DNA also extracted. Starting material of 500 ng total RNA yielded TCR beta cDNA via a constant-region primer. Slightly modified ARM-PCR served as the procedure for the TCR beta libraries. These libraries came from three rounds of nested multiplex PCR. A C-beta reverse primer was combined with TRBV1-TRBV30 forward primers in the first two PCR rounds, and each round had 10 cycles. TCRdb called the multiplex PCR reads again in MiXCR, with one record for every CDR3 protein. This table has around 330,000 distinct CDR3 sequences, roughly 60% appearing once. The sample consisted of peripheral blood. These receptors originate from a woman in her 30s with primary liver carcinoma and hepatitis B virus infection.

Regarding this clonotype: One end of the junction is discordant with germline, which a read error may explain. The chain has TRBV7-8 and TRBJ2-5; TRBD2 is a possible D gene (6 bases). There are 16 residues in the CDR3. Germline CDR1 is SGHVS and CDR2 is FQNEAQ. CDR3 DNA: TGTGCCAGCAGCTTCGAAAGGTGGAGGGCCCAAGAGACCCTGTACTTC. Amino acid sequence: CASSFERWRAQETLYF.

V is TRBV6-2 or TRBV6-3 and J is TRBJ2-3; D is undetermined. CDR3 size: 14 residues. Germline-derived CDR1 and CDR2 are MNHEY and SVGEGT. The ends were cut back, 5 bases at V and 2 bases at J, with 11 bases in the middle. The CDR3 protein is CASSRPRHTDTQYF. Written as DNA, the CDR3 is TGTGCCAGCAGTCGCCCCAGGCACACAGATACGCAGTATTTT.

This clonotype was picked up a small number of times. A much more abundant neighbour one base away suggests this may be a read error. The CDR3 nucleotides read TGTGCCAGCAGTTGGCGGGCGACTAGTATGTATTTT. Protein sequence: CASSWRATSMYF. The rearrangement joins TRBV12-3 or TRBV12-4 to TRBJ2-3, with D possibly TRBD2 on 6 matching bases. The V end was cut by 4 bases, the J end by 14 bases, with 16 bases between. The CDR3 has 12 residues.

V is TRBV28 and J is TRBJ1-2, with D tentatively TRBD1 (5 bases). Germline V CDR1 and CDR2: MDHEN, SYDVKM. V was cut by 3 bases and J by 4 bases, with 12 bases left in between. This CDR3 has 14 amino acids. This chain's CDR3 is CASSLDGGFYGYTF. CDR3 in DNA: TGTGCCAGCAGTTTGGACGGGGGGTTCTATGGCTACACCTTC.

In this sample, this clonotype turned up once. A much larger clonotype is one base distant, so this may be a read error. V gene TRBV29-1 combines with J gene TRBJ2-7; 7 nucleotides align to TRBD1. V lost 5 bases, J lost 0 bases, and 1 base stayed unmatched. The CDR3 runs 12 residues. The germline V gene encodes CDR1 SQVTM and CDR2 ANQGSEA. The CDR3 DNA reads TGCAGCGTTTCAGGGGGCTCCTACGAGCAGTACTTC. Amino acids: CSVSGGSYEQYF.

As concerns this clonotype: A read error is possible here, since a much larger clone lies one base away. This rearrangement joins TRBV6-2 or TRBV6-3 to TRBJ2-6, with no clear D. Germline values: CDR1 MNHEY, CDR2 SVGEGT. The CDR3 covers 13 residues. V lost 8 bases, J lost 3 bases, and 8 bases lay in between. CDR3 nucleotides: TGTGCCAGCCGCCGAGTTGGGGCCAACGTCCTGACTTTC. Protein sequence: CASRRVGANVLTF.

To note about this clonotype: A junction end diverges from the germline sequence, so it may reflect a read error. The V call is TRBV4-1, the J call TRBJ1-2; D is unresolved. This CDR3 is built from 14 residues. CDR1 and CDR2 from the germline V gene are MGHRA and YSYEKL. CDR3 DNA: TGCGCCAGCAGCCAAGTCGTTCTACAAGAGCGCTACAGCTTC. Encoded protein: CASSQVVLQERYSF.

This chain uses TRBV13 with TRBJ2-7; TRBD1 matches at 7 bases. CDR3 size: 14 residues. Germline trimming cut 7 bases from V and 3 bases from J; bases unmatched to any gene: 9. Germline V gives CDR1 PRHDT, CDR2 FYEKMQ (reference sequence). Written as DNA, the CDR3 is TGTGCCAGCACCCCGGCAGGGGGATACTACGAGCAGTACTTC. Its translation is CASTPAGGYYEQYF.

Note on this clonotype: One junction end disagrees with the germline gene, perhaps due to a read error. CDR3 in DNA: TGTACCAGCAGCCCCCCCGGTGACAATGAGCAGTTCTTC. It translates to CTSSPPGDNEQFF. V usage is TRBV7-9 and J usage is TRBJ2-1, with D hard to call. The CDR3 length is 13 residues. Per the germline V gene, CDR1 is SEHNR and CDR2 is FQNEAQ (reference sequence).

The chain links TRBV4-3 to TRBJ2-7; no reliable D call. V was trimmed by 4 bases and J by 7 bases, leaving 14 bases between them. The CDR3 runs 13 residues. Germline lookup yields CDR1 LGHNA and CDR2 YSLEER. The CDR3 region has the DNA TGCGCCAGCAGCCTAGAGCAGGACCGGGAGCAGTACTTC. As protein: CASSLEQDREQYF.

To note about this clonotype: One end of the junction varies from germline; a read error may be responsible. CDR3 sequence (DNA): TGCGCCAGCAGCCAAGAACTAGGTCCCTACAATGAGCGGCTCTTC. Translated, it gives CASSQELGPYNERLF. This chain links TRBV4-1 with TRBJ2-1; D may be TRBD2 (5 bases). The V gene's germline CDR1 is MGHRA and CDR2 YSYEKL. The CDR3 consists of 15 residues.

Comment on this clonotype: This clone may be a read error of a much larger clone one base away. The chain combines TRBV12-3 or TRBV12-4 with TRBJ2-6; D ambiguous. The CDR3 has 13 residues. The CDR3 here is CASSYSRANVLTF. In nucleotides, the CDR3 is TGTGCCAGCAGTTACTCTAGGGCCAACGTCCTGACTTTC.

The chain uses TRBV5-1 and TRBJ2-3; maybe TRBD1 (6 bases). The CDR3 has 14 amino acids. Trimming removed 6 bases from V and 2 bases from J, with 13 bases in between. Germline CDR1 and CDR2: SGHRS and YFSETQ. CDR3 in DNA: TGCGCCAGCAAGCCTACAGGGAACACAGATACGCAGTATTTT. This translates into CASKPTGNTDTQYF.

The chain uses TRBV6-5 and TRBJ2-3; D might be TRBD1 (6 bases). Trimming cost V 2 bases and J 6 bases, with 9 bases left between them. The CDR3 is 13 amino acids. Germline CDR1 reads MNHEY; CDR2 reads SVGAGI. CDR3 loop: CASSYGGADTQYF. CDR3 bases: TGTGCCAGCAGTTACGGGGGCGCGGATACGCAGTATTTT.

This clonotype was counted many times. The J gene is TRBJ1-1, the V gene TRBV12-3 or TRBV12-4; a weak D match, TRBD1 (5 bases). The germline V and J ends were trimmed by 2 bases and 4 bases, with 11 bases remaining between them. There are 14 residues in the CDR3. The CDR3: CASSLWGIGTEAFF. The DNA of the CDR3 is TGTGCCAGCAGTTTATGGGGGATTGGCACTGAAGCTTTCTTT.

J is TRBJ1-2 and V is TRBV20-1; 10 bases are a match to TRBD1. The CDR3 totals 18 residues. V shed 0 bases, J shed 2 bases, and the junction held 12 bases outside the gene matches. Per the germline V gene, CDR1 is DFQATT and CDR2 is SNEGSKA (reference sequence). CDR3 sequence reads: CSARDLSWDRGGNYGYTF. The CDR3 DNA follows: TGCAGTGCTAGAGATCTATCTTGGGACAGGGGAGGAAACTATGGCTACACCTTC.

This clonotype was seen many times. The rearrangement uses TRBV29-1 and TRBJ2-1; 8 positions match TRBD2. Germline CDR1 and CDR2: SQVTM and ANQGSEA. The CDR3 runs 18 residues. The V gene end was trimmed by 4 bases and the J gene end by 2 bases; junction bases not matched to a gene: 16. The CDR3 sequence: CSVVAGGGDTKAYNEQFF. Here the CDR3 DNA reads TGCAGCGTTGTGGCGGGAGGAGGTGACACCAAAGCCTACAATGAGCAGTTCTTC.

A note on this clonotype: Just one base apart from a much larger clone, this may be a read error. In DNA, the CDR3 is TGTGCCAACAGCTTCTACCAGGGTTTTTACAATGAGCAGTTCTTC. Its translation is CANSFYQGFYNEQFF. V and J are TRBV5-5 and TRBJ2-1; tentative D call: TRBD1 (5 bases). Germline CDR1 reads SGHKS; CDR2 reads YYEKEE (reference sequence). CDR3 length: 15 residues.

The chain employs TRBV5-1 and TRBJ2-5; D remains unclear. Germline V gene lookup returns CDR1 SGHRS and CDR2 YFSETQ. This CDR3 is 13 amino acids long. Trimming took 4 bases from V and 14 from J, leaving 21 bases between them. The CDR3 reads CASSGRTQEIQYF. CDR3 sequence (DNA): TGCGCCAGCAGCGGACGGACGCAAGAGATCCAATACTTC.

About this clonotype: One end of the junction varies from germline; a read error may be responsible. The gene calls are TRBV10-3 and TRBJ2-7; no definite D call. This CDR3 spans 13 amino acids. Germline V lookup: CDR1 ENHRY, CDR2 SYGVKD. The CDR3 loop reads CAIIEAGSYEQYF. The CDR3 DNA reads TGTGCCATCATTGAGGCCGGTTCCTACGAGCAGTACTTC.

With regard to this clonotype: A much larger clone differs from this one at a single base, so this may be a read error. CDR3: CASRRTQDMQYF. The CDR3, as DNA: TGTGCCAGCAGGCGAACGCAGGATATGCAGTATTTT. The chain recombines TRBV6-2 or TRBV6-3 with TRBJ2-3; D gene unclear. The CDR3 length is 12 residues. Germline CDR1 reads MNHEY; CDR2 reads SVGEGT.

V and J are TRBV5-6 and TRBJ1-2; tentative D call: TRBD1 (5 bases). In germline, CDR1 is SGHDT, CDR2 YYEEEE. V was trimmed by 5 bases and J by 8 bases, leaving 10 bases between them. The CDR3 runs to 11 residues. The DNA for the CDR3 is TGTGCCAGCAGGCTCCGGGACGGCTACACCTTC. Its protein product is CASRLRDGYTF.

About this clonotype: A read error may explain this, as a much larger clone is one base away. The V and J genes are TRBV11-2 and TRBJ2-7; 7 nucleotides match TRBD2. Per germline, CDR1 SGHAT and CDR2 FQNNGV. This CDR3 region has 15 residues. CDR3 in DNA: TGTGCCGGCAGCCTAGCGGAAGGGAGCACCTACGAGCAGTACTTC. It encodes CAGSLAEGSTYEQYF.